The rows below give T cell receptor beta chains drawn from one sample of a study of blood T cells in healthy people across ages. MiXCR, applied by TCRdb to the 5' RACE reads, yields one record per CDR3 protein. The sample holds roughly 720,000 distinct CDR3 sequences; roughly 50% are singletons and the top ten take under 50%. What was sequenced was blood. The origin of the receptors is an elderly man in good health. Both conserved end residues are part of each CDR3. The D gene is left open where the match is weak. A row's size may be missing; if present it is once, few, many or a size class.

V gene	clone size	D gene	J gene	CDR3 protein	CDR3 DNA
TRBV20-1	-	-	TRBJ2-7	CSARGRGDGAYEQYF	TGCAGTGCTAGAGGTCGGGGAGACGGGGCCTACGAGCAGTACTTC
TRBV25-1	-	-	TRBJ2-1	CASSESLARNEQFF	TGTGCCAGCAGTGAGTCGCTAGCGAGGAATGAGCAGTTCTTC
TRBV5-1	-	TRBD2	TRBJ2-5	CASSLGLAEQETQYF	TGCGCCAGCAGCTTGGGACTAGCGGAACAAGAGACCCAGTACTTC
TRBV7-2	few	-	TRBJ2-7	CASSNVADYEQYF	TGTGCCAGCAGCAACGTAGCGGACTACGAGCAGTACTTC
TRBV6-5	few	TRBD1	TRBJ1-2	CASSGPDRDYYGYTF	TGTGCCAGCAGTGGGCCAGACAGGGATTACTATGGCTACACCTTC
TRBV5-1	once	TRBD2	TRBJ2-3	CASSLTPPIARTSKLNAYF	TGCGCCAGCAGCTTGACCCCCCCCATCGCAAGGACTAGCAAGTTGAACGCGTATTTT
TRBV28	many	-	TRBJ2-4	CASSTPRGAKNIQYF	TGTGCCAGCAGTACCCCCCGGGGGGCCAAAAACATTCAGTACTTC
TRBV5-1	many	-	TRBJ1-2	CASSPGGRTGYTF	TGCGCCAGCAGCCCCGGGGGGCGAACTGGCTACACCTTC
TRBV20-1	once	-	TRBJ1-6	CSATPRVDNSPLHF	TGCAGTGCTACCCCCAGGGTTGATAATTCACCCCTCCACTTT
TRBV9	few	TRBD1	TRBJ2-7	CASSTGQGPYEQYF	TGTGCCAGCAGCACCGGACAGGGGCCCTACGAGCAGTACTTC
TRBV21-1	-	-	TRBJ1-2	CASNPGRPSNYGYTF	TGTGCCAGCAACCCGGGACGGCCTTCTAACTATGGCTATACCTTC
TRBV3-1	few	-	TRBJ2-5	CASSGVYYNEQYF	TGTGCCAGCAGTGGAGTTTACTACAATGAGCAGTACTTC
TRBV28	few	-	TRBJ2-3	CASSFLGGGTDTQYF	TGTGCCAGCAGTTTTCTGGGAGGCGGGACAGATACGCAGTATTTT
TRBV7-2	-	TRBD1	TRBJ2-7	CACSLSLGQGLDEQYF	TGTGCCTGCAGCTTAAGCCTCGGACAGGGTTTGGACGAGCAGTACTTC
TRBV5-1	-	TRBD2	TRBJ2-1	CATKHKREDREQFF	TGCGCCACTAAACACAAGCGGGAGGATCGGGAGCAGTTCTTC
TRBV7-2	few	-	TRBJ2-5	CASSLVPRRGAETQYF	TGTGCCAGCAGCTTAGTCCCGCGTCGAGGGGCCGAGACCCAGTACTTC
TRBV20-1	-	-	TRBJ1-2	CSATSTAYGYTF	TGCAGTGCTACGTCAACAGCCTATGGCTACACCTTC
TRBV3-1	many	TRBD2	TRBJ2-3	CASSLGGSGDTQYF	TGTGCCAGCTCCCTAGGCGGGAGTGGAGATACGCAGTATTTT
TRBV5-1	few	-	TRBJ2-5	CASSSGLEKETQYF	TGCGCCAGCAGCTCGGGACTTGAAAAAGAGACCCAGTACTTC
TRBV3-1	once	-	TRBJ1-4	CASSQRRVGTNEKLFF	TGTGCCAGCAGCCAGAGAAGGGTGGGAACTAATGAAAAACTGTTTTTT
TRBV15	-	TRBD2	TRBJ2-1	CATSRERGSGYYNEQFF	TGTGCCACCAGCAGAGAGAGGGGTAGCGGGTATTACAATGAGCAGTTCTTC
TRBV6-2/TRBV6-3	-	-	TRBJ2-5	CASSYYNQETQYF	TGTGCCAGCAGTTACTATAACCAAGAGACCCAGTACTTC
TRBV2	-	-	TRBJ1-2	CASSDSFFGYTF	TGTGCCAGCTCTGACAGCTTTTTTGGCTACACCTTC
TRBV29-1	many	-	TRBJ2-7	CSVEDPGQSYEQYF	TGCAGCGTTGAAGATCCTGGACAGTCCTACGAGCAGTACTTC
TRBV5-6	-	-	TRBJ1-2	CASSLIGENYGHTF	TGTGCCAGCAGCCTTATCGGGGAAAACTATGGCCACACCTTC
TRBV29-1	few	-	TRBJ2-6	CSSSRLSSGANVLTF	TGCAGCTCGTCCAGGTTAAGCTCTGGGGCCAACGTCCTGACTTTC
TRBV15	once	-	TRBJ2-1	CATSRDLSNEQFF	TGTGCCACCAGCAGGGATTTATCGAACGAGCAGTTCTTC
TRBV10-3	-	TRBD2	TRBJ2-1	CAILASGSPEQFF	TGTGCCATCTTGGCTAGCGGGAGTCCTGAGCAGTTCTTC
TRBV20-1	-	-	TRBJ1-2	CSARPANNGYTF	TGCAGTGCCCGGCCTGCTAACAATGGCTACACCTTC
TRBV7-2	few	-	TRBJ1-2	CASSLEDTKAYGYTF	TGTGCCAGCAGCCTCGAGGACACCAAGGCCTATGGCTACACCTTC
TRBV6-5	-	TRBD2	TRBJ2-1	CASSYSLAGGPGEQFF	TGTGCCAGCAGTTACTCCCTAGCGGGAGGGCCGGGGGAGCAGTTCTTC
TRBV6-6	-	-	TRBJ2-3	CASSYPPDRSGTDTQYF	TGTGCCAGCAGTTACCCCCCCGACCGCTCCGGCACAGATACGCAGTATTTT
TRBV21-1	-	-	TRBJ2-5	CASRSRGGYNEQYF	TGTGCCAGCAGAAGTAGGGGAGGGTACAATGAGCAGTACTTC
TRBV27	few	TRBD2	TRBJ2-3	CASTPTSGVVRYAYF	TGTGCCAGCACTCCGACTAGCGGGGTCGTCAGATACGCGTATTTT
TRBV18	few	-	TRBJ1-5	CASSPFTDQPQHF	TGTGCCAGCTCACCCTTCACCGATCAGCCCCAGCATTTT
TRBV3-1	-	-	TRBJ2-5	CASSLTRRQETQYF	TGTGCCAGCAGCCTCACCAGGCGGCAAGAGACCCAGTACTTC
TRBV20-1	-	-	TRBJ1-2	CSAGGNYRTGRQYGYTF	TGCAGTGCTGGAGGGAATTACCGAACAGGGAGGCAGTATGGCTACACCTTC
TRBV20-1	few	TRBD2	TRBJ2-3	CSASIAGVVQDTQYF	TGCAGTGCTAGCATAGCGGGAGTGGTTCAGGATACGCAGTATTTT
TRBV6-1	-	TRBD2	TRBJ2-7	CASSPRGGNPGLANSYEQYF	TGTGCCAGCAGTCCCCGGGGTGGGAACCCGGGACTAGCGAACTCCTACGAGCAGTACTTC
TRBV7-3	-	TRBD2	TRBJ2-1	CASSLLSAVSGSDEQFF	TGTGCCAGCAGCTTATTAAGCGCTGTTAGCGGGAGCGATGAGCAGTTCTTC
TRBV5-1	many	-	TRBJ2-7	CASSSRDYEQYF	TGCGCCAGCAGCTCGAGGGATTACGAGCAGTACTTC
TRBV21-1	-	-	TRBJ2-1	CASNSDPEAYNEQFF	TGTGCCAGCAACAGCGACCCTGAGGCCTACAATGAGCAGTTCTTC
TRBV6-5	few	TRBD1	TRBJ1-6	CASSTRQGSSYNSPLHF	TGTGCCAGCAGTACTAGACAGGGAAGCTCCTATAATTCACCCCTCCACTTT
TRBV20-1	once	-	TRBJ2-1	CSAILVANEQFF	TGCAGTGCTATCCTAGTTGCCAATGAGCAGTTCTTC